This paragraph reports one T cell receptor (beta chain). Its matching antigen is unknown. Germline trimming cut 5 bases from V and 5 bases from J; bases unmatched to any gene: 8. This CDR3 comprises 14 residues. This entry is derived from a study of T cell repertoires in cytomegalovirus infection. On the study more broadly: Indicated by public TCR beta signatures were CMV infection and matching HLA type. Study-level results: Summed frequency of public TCR beta families distinguished CMV carriers with the relevant HLA. Clonotype analysis showed dominance of the ex vivo response by HLA-C-restricted CMV-specific TCR beta clonotypes.

TCRdb re-called the reads through MiXCR, storing one row per CDR3 protein. The profile covers almost 500,000 distinct CDR3 sequences, with about 11% appearing a single time and around 9.6% taken by the ten largest. This receptor was taken from a human donor in good health (CMV status not recorded). Some clones in this sample may be carry-over from other donors' samples. The chain joins TRBV12-3 or TRBV12-4 to TRBJ1-1, with 7 bases fitting TRBD1. Sequenced input: PBMCs. The CDR3 DNA reads TGTGCCAGCAGTGACGACAGGGTAAGAACTGAAGCTTTCTTT. Translating it yields CASSDDRVRTEAFF.